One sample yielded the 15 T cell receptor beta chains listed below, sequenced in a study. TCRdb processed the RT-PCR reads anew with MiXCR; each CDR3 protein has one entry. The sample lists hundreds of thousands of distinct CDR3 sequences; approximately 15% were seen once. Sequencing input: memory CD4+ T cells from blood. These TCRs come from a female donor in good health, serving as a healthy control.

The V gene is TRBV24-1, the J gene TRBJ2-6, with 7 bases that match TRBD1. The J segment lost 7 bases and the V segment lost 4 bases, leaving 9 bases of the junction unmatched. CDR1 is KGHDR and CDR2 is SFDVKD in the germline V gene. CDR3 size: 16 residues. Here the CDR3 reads CATSERDSSSANVLTF. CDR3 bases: TGTGCCACCAGTGAACGGGACAGCTCTTCCGCCAACGTCCTGACTTTC.

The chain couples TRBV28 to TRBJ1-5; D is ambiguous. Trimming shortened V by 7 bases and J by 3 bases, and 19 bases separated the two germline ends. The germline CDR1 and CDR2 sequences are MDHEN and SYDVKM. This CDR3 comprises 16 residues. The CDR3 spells CASNRAPININQPQHF. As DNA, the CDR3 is TGTGCCAGCAATCGGGCCCCGATCAACATCAATCAGCCCCAGCATTTT.

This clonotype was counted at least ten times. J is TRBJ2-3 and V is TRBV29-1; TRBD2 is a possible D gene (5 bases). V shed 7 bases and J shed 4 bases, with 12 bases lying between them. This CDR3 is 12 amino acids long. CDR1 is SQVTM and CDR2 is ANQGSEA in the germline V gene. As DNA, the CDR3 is TGCAGCGCCCAGGACTGGGCAGATACGCAGTATTTT. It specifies CSAQDWADTQYF.

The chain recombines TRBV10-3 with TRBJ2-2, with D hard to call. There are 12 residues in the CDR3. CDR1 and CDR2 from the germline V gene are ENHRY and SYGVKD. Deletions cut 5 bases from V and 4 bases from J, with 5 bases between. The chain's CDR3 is CAISRSTGELFF. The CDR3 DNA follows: TGTGCCATCAGTCGGTCCACCGGGGAGCTGTTTTTT.

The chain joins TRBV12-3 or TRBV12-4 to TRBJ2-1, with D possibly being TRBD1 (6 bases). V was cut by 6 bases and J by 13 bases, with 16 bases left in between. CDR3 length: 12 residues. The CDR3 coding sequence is TGTGCCAGCAGCTCCACAGGGAAGGGCCAGTTCTTC. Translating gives CASSSTGKGQFF.

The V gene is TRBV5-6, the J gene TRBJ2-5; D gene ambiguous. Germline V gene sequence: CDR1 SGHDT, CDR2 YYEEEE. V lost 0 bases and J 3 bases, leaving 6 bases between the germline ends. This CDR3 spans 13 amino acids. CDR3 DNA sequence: TGTGCCAGCAGCTTGGATGAGAAAGAGACCCAGTACTTC. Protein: CASSLDEKETQYF.

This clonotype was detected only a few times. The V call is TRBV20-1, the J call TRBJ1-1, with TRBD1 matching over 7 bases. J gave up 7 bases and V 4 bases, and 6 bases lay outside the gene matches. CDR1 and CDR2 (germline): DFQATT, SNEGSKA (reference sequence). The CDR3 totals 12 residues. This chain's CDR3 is CSATKRDSEAFF. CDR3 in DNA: TGCAGTGCTACTAAGCGGGACAGTGAAGCTTTCTTT.

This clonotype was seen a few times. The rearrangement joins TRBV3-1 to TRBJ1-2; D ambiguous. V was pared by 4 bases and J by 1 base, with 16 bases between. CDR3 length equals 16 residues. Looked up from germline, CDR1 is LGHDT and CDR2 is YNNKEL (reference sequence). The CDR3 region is CASSPYAGQDNYGYTF. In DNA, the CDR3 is TGTGCCAGCAGCCCTTACGCAGGCCAGGATAACTATGGCTACACCTTC.

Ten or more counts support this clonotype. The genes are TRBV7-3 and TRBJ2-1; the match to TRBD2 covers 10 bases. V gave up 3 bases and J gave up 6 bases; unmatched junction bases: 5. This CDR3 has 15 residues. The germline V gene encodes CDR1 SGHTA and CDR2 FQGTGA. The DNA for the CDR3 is TGTGCCAGCAGCTTCCCTAGCGGGAGCCGCAATGAGCAGTTCTTC. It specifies CASSFPSGSRNEQFF.

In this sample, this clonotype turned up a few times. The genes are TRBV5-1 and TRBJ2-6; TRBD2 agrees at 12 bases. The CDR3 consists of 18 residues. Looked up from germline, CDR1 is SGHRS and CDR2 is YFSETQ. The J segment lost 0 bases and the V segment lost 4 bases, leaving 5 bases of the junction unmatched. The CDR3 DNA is TGCGCCAGCAGCCCACTAGCGGGAGGACCCTCTGGGGCCAACGTCCTGACTTTC. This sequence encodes CASSPLAGGPSGANVLTF.

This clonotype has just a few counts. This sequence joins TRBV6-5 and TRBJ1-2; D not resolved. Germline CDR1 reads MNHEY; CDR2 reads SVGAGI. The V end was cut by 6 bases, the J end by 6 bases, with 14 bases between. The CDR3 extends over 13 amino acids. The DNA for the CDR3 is TGTGCCAGCAGGACCCCGCGTGCTGATGGCTACACCTTC. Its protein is CASRTPRADGYTF.

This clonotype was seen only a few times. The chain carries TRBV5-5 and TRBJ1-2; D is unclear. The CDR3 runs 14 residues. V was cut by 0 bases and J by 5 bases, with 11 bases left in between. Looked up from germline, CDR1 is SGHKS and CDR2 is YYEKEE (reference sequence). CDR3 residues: CASSLEERIYGYTF. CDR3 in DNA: TGTGCCAGCAGCTTGGAGGAGAGAATTTATGGCTACACCTTC.

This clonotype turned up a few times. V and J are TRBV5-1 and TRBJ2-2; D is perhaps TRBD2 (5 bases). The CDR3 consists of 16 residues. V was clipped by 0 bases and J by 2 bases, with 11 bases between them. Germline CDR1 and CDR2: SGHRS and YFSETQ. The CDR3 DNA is TGCGCCAGCAGCTTGGAAGTGGGAGCAAACACCGGGGAGCTGTTTTTT. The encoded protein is CASSLEVGANTGELFF.

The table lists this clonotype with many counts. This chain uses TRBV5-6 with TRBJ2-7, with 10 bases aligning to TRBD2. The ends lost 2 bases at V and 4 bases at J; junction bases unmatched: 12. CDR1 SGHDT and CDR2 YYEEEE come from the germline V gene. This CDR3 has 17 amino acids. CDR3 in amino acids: CASSFGALAGRIYEQYF. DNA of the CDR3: TGTGCCAGCAGCTTTGGGGCACTAGCGGGGAGGATTTACGAGCAGTACTTC.

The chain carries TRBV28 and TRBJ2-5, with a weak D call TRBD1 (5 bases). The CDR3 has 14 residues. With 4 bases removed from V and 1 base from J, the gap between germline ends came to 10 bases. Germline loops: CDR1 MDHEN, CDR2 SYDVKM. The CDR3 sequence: CASSSQVTQETQYF. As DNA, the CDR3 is TGTGCCAGCAGTTCACAGGTCACCCAAGAGACCCAGTACTTC. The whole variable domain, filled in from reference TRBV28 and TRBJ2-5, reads DVKVTQSSRYLVKRTGEKVFLECVQDMDHENMFWYRQDPGLGLRLIYFSYDVKMKEKGDIPEGYSVSREKKERFSLILESASTNQTSMYLCASSSQVTQETQYFGPGTRLLVL.